Following are 14 T cell receptor beta chains from one sample sequenced in a study of Graves' ophthalmopathy and Graves' hyperthyroidism. Amplification of TCR beta CDR3 regions used RNA transcripts. HTBI-primed first-round RT-PCR preceded second-round multiplex PCR. TCRdb independently ran MiXCR on the multiplex PCR reads; one entry per CDR3 protein. The sample yields 150,000 or so distinct CDR3 sequences, 37% seen once. The sequenced material came from peripheral blood. The receptors were sampled from a woman aged 40 to 55 with Graves' ophthalmopathy.

The genes are TRBV9 and TRBJ1-1; 7 bases map to TRBD1. The germline V gene has CDR1 SGDLS and CDR2 YYNGEE. Trimming took 4 bases from V and 0 from J; bases not matched to a gene: 15. The CDR3 sequence is 18 residues long. The CDR3: CASSTPRGDSVMNTEAFF. Here the CDR3 DNA reads TGTGCCAGCAGCACCCCGAGGGGGGACAGCGTAATGAACACTGAAGCTTTCTTT.

The table lists this clonotype with many counts. The CDR3 nucleotides are TGCGCCAGCACTCCAGGACACGGAAACACTGAAGCTTTCTTT. Protein sequence: CASTPGHGNTEAFF. This chain connects TRBV5-1 to TRBJ1-1, with D possibly TRBD1 on 5 matching bases. The germline V and J ends were trimmed by 6 bases and 2 bases, with 14 bases remaining between them. The CDR3 spans 14 residues. The germline V gene encodes CDR1 SGHRS and CDR2 YFSETQ.

Many counts were recorded for this clonotype. This sequence joins TRBV30 and TRBJ1-1; TRBD1 might be the D (5 bases). The V gene's germline CDR1 is GTSNPN and CDR2 SVGIG (reference sequence). This CDR3 spans 14 amino acids. V lost 0 bases, J lost 4 bases, and 12 bases lay in between. CDR3 in DNA: TGTGCCTGGAGTGTGGCGGGGCTCCCCACTGAAGCTTTCTTT. Translating it yields CAWSVAGLPTEAFF.

J is TRBJ1-2 and V is TRBV6-2 or TRBV6-3; no clear D. The CDR3 extends over 13 amino acids. Germline V CDR1 and CDR2: MNHEY, SVGEGT. Trimming pared 6 bases from V and 8 bases from J, leaving 16 bases between. The CDR3 DNA is TGTGCCAGCAGCGGCGAAGGCGCAGGAGGCTACACCTTC. Protein: CASSGEGAGGYTF.

This clonotype was counted ten times or more. CDR3: CASSYSNSNQPQHF. The CDR3 bases are TGTGCCAGCAGTTACAGTAATAGCAATCAGCCCCAGCATTTT. The rearrangement links TRBV6-2 or TRBV6-3 to TRBJ1-5; the D is unclear. The germline V gene encodes CDR1 MNHEY and CDR2 SVGEGT. V was shortened by 2 bases and J by 0 bases, with 5 bases between the two germline ends. The CDR3 runs 14 residues.

At least ten counts were recorded for this clonotype. V usage is TRBV7-8 and J usage is TRBJ1-1; unclear D gene. Trimming left V 5 bases short and J 4 bases short, with 20 bases between. The CDR3 runs to 16 residues. Germline CDR1 reads SGHVS; CDR2 reads FQNEAQ. For the CDR3, the DNA is TGTGCCAGCAGCCCCCCCGAGGAAGGGTTGAGCACTGAAGCTTTCTTT. Protein product: CASSPPEEGLSTEAFF.

This clonotype was seen repeatedly, ten times or more. The gene calls are TRBV6-5 and TRBJ1-2, with 7 positions matching TRBD1. The V gene's germline CDR1 is MNHEY and CDR2 SVGAGI. The CDR3 spans 13 residues. Losses at the gene ends were 5 bases for V and 4 bases for J; bases not matched to a gene: 4. CDR3 in DNA: TGTGCCAGCAGTACACGACAGGGCTATGGCTACACCTTC. Translated, it gives CASSTRQGYGYTF.

This clonotype was counted ten times or more. The rearrangement uses TRBV11-2 and TRBJ1-2; the match to TRBD1 covers 7 bases. The CDR3 is 16 residues long. The trim removed 2 bases at V and 1 base at J, leaving 7 bases unmatched. Germline CDR1 SGHAT, CDR2 FQNNGV. CDR3 bases: TGTGCCAGCAGCTTAAAGTCGGGACAGAGTAACTATGGCTACACCTTC. It yields the protein CASSLKSGQSNYGYTF.

This clonotype was observed many times. V gene TRBV6-5 combines with J gene TRBJ1-2, with 7 bases lining up with TRBD1. The CDR3 loop spans 15 amino acids. CDR1 is MNHEY, CDR2 SVGAGI, per germline. Trimming at V came to 2 bases and at J to 5 bases, leaving 8 bases not matched to a gene. The DNA of the CDR3 is TGTGCCAGCAGTTACCGGGACAGTCCCCTATATGGCTACACCTTC. This sequence encodes CASSYRDSPLYGYTF.

Many counts were recorded for this clonotype. This rearrangement joins TRBV4-1 to TRBJ2-7; possibly TRBD1 for D (5 bases). CDR3 length equals 12 residues. The germline V gene encodes CDR1 MGHRA and CDR2 YSYEKL. Trimming removed 5 bases from V and 6 bases from J, with 11 bases in between. For the CDR3, the DNA is TGCGCCAGCAGCAAGGGGCCTTCCGAGCAGTACTTC. Translating it yields CASSKGPSEQYF.

Of note for this clonotype: At one boundary the junction diverges from the germline segment, which might be a read error. The V and J genes are TRBV7-3 and TRBJ2-7; possibly TRBD2 for D (6 bases). This CDR3 has 13 residues. From germline, CDR1 is SGHTA and CDR2 FQGTGA. CDR3 bases: TGTGCCAGCAGCCTAACCGGGACTTCAGAGCAGTACTTC. This encodes CASSLTGTSEQYF.

The chain links TRBV9 to TRBJ2-7, with 7 bases that match TRBD2. Germline V gene sequence: CDR1 SGDLS, CDR2 YYNGEE. The ends lost 0 bases at V and 1 base at J; junction bases unmatched: 10. The CDR3 has 17 amino acids. The CDR3 loop reads CASSVDGSLADSYEQYF. Here the CDR3 DNA reads TGTGCCAGCAGCGTAGATGGGAGTCTAGCGGATTCCTACGAGCAGTACTTC.

In DNA, the CDR3 is TGTGCCAGCAGCTCTACCGTCACGGTACGGGTACACACTGAAGCTTTCTTT. It translates to CASSSTVTVRVHTEAFF. The V and J genes are TRBV3-1 and TRBJ1-1; unclear D gene. Germline V gene lookup returns CDR1 LGHDT and CDR2 YNNKEL (reference sequence). This CDR3 region has 17 residues. Trimming removed 5 bases from V and 3 bases from J, with 22 bases in between.

V usage is TRBV20-1 and J usage is TRBJ1-2; TRBD1 agrees at 9 bases. Unmatched junction bases numbered 9, after V lost 0 bases and J lost 4 bases. CDR3 length: 16 residues. Germline V gene sequence: CDR1 DFQATT, CDR2 SNEGSKA (reference sequence). The CDR3 loop reads CSARDHSGQGTYGYTF. The CDR3 nucleotides are TGCAGTGCTAGAGATCATTCCGGACAGGGGACCTATGGCTACACCTTC.